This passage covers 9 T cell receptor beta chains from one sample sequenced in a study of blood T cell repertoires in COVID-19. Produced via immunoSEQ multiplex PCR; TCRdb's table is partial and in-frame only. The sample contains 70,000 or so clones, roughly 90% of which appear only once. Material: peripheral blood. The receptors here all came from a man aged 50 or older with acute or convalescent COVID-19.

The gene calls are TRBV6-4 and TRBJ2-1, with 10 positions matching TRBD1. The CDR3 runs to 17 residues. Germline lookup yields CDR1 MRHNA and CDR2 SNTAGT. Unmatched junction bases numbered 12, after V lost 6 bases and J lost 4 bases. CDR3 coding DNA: TGTGCCAGCAGCCAAAACGGGGGGGGACAGGGGTACAATGAGCAGTTCTTC. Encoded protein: CASSQNGGGQGYNEQFF.

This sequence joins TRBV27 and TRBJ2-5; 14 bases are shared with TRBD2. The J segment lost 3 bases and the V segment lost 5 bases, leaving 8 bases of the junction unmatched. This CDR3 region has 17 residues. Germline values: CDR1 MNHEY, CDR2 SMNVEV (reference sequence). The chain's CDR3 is CASSARTSGRMEETQYF. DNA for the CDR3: TGTGCCAGCAGTGCGAGGACTAGCGGGAGGATGGAAGAGACCCAGTACTTC.

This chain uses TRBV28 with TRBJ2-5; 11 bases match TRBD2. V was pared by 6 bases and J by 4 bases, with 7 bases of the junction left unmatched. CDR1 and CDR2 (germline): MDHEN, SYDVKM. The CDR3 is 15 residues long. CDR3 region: CASRLAGVRGETQYF. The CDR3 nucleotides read TGTGCCAGCAGACTAGCGGGAGTAAGAGGAGAGACCCAGTACTTC.

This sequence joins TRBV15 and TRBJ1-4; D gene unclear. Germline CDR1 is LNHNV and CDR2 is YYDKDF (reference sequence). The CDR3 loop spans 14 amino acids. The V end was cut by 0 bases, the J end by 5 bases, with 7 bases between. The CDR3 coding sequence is TGTGCCACCAGCAGAGATTTACAGAATGAAAAACTGTTTTTT. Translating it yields CATSRDLQNEKLFF. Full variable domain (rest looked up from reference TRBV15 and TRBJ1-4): DAMVIQNPRYQVTQFGKPVTLSCSQTLNHNVMYWYQQKSSQAPKLLFHYYDKDFNNEADTPDNFQSRRPNTSFCFLDIRSPGLGDTAMYLCATSRDLQNEKLFFGSGTQLSVL.

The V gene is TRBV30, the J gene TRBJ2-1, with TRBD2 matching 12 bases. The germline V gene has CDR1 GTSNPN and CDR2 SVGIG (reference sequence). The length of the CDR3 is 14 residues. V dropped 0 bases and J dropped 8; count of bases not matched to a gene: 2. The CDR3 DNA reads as TGTGCCTGGAGTGTACGGACTAGCGGGGATGAGCAGTTCTTC. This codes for CAWSVRTSGDEQFF.

The CDR3 loop is CASSLRGGNIQYF. The CDR3 bases are TGTGCCAGCAGTCTTAGGGGGGGAAACATTCAGTACTTC. V gene TRBV11-3 combines with J gene TRBJ2-4, with D tentatively TRBD2 (7 bases). Germline V gene data show CDR1 as SGHNT and CDR2 as YENEEA. The CDR3 length is 13 residues. V shed 6 bases and J shed 6 bases, with 12 bases lying between them. The whole variable domain, remainder taken from reference TRBV11-3 and TRBJ2-4, is EAGVVQSPRYKIIEKKQPVAFWCNPISGHNTLYWYLQNLGQGPELLIRYENEEAVDDSQLPKDRFSAERLKGVDSTLKIQPAELGDSAVYLCASSLRGGNIQYFGAGTRLSVL.

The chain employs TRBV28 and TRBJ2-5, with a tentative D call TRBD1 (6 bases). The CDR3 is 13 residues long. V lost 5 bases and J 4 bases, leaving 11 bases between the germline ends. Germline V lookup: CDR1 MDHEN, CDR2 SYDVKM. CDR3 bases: TGTGCCAGCAGTCCAGGGGATACAGAGACCCAGTACTTC. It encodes CASSPGDTETQYF.

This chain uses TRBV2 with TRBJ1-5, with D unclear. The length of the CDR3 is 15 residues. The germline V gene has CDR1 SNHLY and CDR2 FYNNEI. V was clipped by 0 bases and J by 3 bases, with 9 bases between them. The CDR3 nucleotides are TGTGCCAGCAGTGAAGCGGGAGGACCCAATCAGCCCCAGCATTTT. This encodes CASSEAGGPNQPQHF.

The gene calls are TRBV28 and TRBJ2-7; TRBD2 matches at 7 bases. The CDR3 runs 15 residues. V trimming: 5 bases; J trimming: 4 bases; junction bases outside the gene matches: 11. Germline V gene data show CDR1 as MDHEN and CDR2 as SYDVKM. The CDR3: CASSGQSGGWYEQYF. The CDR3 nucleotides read TGTGCCAGCAGTGGTCAATCGGGAGGTTGGTACGAGCAGTACTTC.